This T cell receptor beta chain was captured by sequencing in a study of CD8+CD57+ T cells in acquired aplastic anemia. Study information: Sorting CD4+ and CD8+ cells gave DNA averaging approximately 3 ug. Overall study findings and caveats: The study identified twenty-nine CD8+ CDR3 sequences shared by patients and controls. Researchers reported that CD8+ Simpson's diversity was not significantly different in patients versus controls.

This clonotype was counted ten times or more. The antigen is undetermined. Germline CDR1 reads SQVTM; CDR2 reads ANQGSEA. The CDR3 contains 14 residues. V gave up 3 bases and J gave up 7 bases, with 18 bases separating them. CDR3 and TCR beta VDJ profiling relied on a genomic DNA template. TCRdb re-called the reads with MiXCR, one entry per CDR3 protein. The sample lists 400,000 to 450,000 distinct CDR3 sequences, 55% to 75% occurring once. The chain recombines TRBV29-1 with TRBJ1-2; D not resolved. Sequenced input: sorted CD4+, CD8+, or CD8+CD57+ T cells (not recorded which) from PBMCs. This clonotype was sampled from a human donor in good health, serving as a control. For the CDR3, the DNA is TGCAGCGTTGATAGGGATAGGTCCGGAGGTGGCTACACCTTC. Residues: CSVDRDRSGGGYTF. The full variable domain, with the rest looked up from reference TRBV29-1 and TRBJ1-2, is SAVISQKPSRDICQRGTSLTIQCQVDSQVTMMFWYRQQPGQSLTLIATANQGSEATYESGFVIDKFPISRPNLTFSTLTVSNMSPEDSSIYLCSVDRDRSGGGYTFGSGTRLTVV.